The 13 T cell receptor beta chains reported below all come from one sample, sequenced in a study of naive and memory T cell subsets. Two oligonucleotides, mixed equimolar, formed the beta constant-region primer covering TRBC1 and TRBC2. Via MiXCR, TCRdb re-called the UMI-ligation and nested PCR reads, giving one row per CDR3 protein. The sample lists 70,000 to 95,000 distinct CDR3 sequences; 6% to 7.5% were seen once. What was sequenced was central memory CD4+ T cells from blood. The receptors here all came from a human donor in good health.

This clonotype was seen repeatedly, ten times or more. This chain uses TRBV12-3 or TRBV12-4 with TRBJ1-1; D is unclear. The CDR3 is made up of 12 amino acids. V was shortened by 6 bases and J by 6 bases, with 11 bases between the two germline ends. Here the CDR3 DNA reads TGTGCCAGCAGCCACACAGTTCCTGAAGCTTTCTTT. This sequence encodes CASSHTVPEAFF.

Only a few counts were recorded for this clonotype. The chain has TRBV27 and TRBJ1-4; TRBD1 aligns across 8 bases. With 4 bases clipped from V and 7 bases from J, the junction kept 8 bases outside the gene matches. In germline, CDR1 is MNHEY, CDR2 SMNVEV (reference sequence). The CDR3 is 15 residues long. The chain's CDR3 is CASSSDRGTREKLFF. DNA for the CDR3: TGTGCCAGCAGTTCTGACAGGGGTACGCGTGAAAAACTGTTTTTT.

The chain links TRBV18 to TRBJ2-7; D perhaps matches TRBD2 (6 bases). The CDR3 runs to 13 residues. CDR1 is KGHSH, CDR2 LQKENI, per germline. V lost 3 bases and J lost 4, with 10 bases in between. CDR3 nucleotide sequence: TGTGCCAGCTCACCGGGACTGGAGTACGAGCAGTACTTC. Encoded protein: CASSPGLEYEQYF.

This clonotype was picked up many times. The rearrangement joins TRBV5-1 to TRBJ2-7; D uncertain. Germline V gene sequence: CDR1 SGHRS, CDR2 YFSETQ. This CDR3 is 14 amino acids long. Trimming took off 0 bases at V and 3 bases at J, with 10 bases between the two ends. The CDR3 DNA follows: TGCGCCAGCAGCTTGGGTCAAGGCCTCTACGAGCAGTACTTC. This translates into CASSLGQGLYEQYF.

This clonotype has ten or more counts. The chain is built from TRBV7-2 and TRBJ2-2; 7 nucleotides agree with TRBD2. Germline CDR1 and CDR2: SGHTA and FQGNSA. This CDR3 comprises 15 residues. The trim removed 3 bases at V and 5 bases at J, leaving 6 bases unmatched. CDR3 region: CASSFGGERTGELFF. As DNA, the CDR3 is TGTGCCAGCAGCTTTGGGGGGGAGAGAACCGGGGAGCTGTTTTTT.

Relative to its sample, this clonotype is medium-sized. The chain has TRBV5-4 and TRBJ1-1; D gene ambiguous. Germline assignment: CDR1 SGHNT and CDR2 YYREEE (reference sequence). This CDR3 comprises 13 residues. Deletions cut 0 bases from V and 2 bases from J, with 5 bases between. CDR3 DNA: TGTGCCAGCAGCTTGGCCAGCAACACTGAAGCTTTCTTT. This codes for CASSLASNTEAFF.

In DNA form, the CDR3 reads TGTGCCAGCAGTTTAGATCGGAAGGGGCTAACCGGGGAGCTGTTTTTT. Translation gives CASSLDRKGLTGELFF. This chain uses TRBV12-3 or TRBV12-4 with TRBJ2-2; perhaps TRBD1 as D (5 bases). The CDR3 sequence is 16 residues long. Trimming stripped 1 base from V and 5 bases from J, with 14 bases between.

This clonotype was detected ten times or more. V usage is TRBV20-1 and J usage is TRBJ1-5; 7 bases fit TRBD1. V lost 4 bases, J lost 4 bases, and 7 bases stayed unmatched. The CDR3 extends over 14 amino acids. Germline V gene sequence: CDR1 DFQATT, CDR2 SNEGSKA (reference sequence). CDR3: CSAKQGSSNQPQHF. The CDR3 DNA sequence: TGCAGTGCTAAACAGGGGAGTTCTAATCAGCCCCAGCATTTT.

The V and J genes are TRBV28 and TRBJ2-1; D gene ambiguous. This CDR3 contains 14 residues. Trimming stripped 3 bases from V and 3 bases from J, with 9 bases between. CDR1 and CDR2 from the germline V gene are MDHEN and SYDVKM. CDR3 loop: CASSFTGVYNEQFF. The CDR3 DNA reads TGTGCCAGCAGTTTTACGGGCGTCTACAATGAGCAGTTCTTC.

This clonotype was observed at least ten times. V gene TRBV12-3 or TRBV12-4 combines with J gene TRBJ2-7, with 7 bases lining up with TRBD2. Trimming at V came to 5 bases and at J to 6 bases, leaving 16 bases not matched to a gene. The CDR3 extends over 16 amino acids. The CDR3 spells CASSPGPPGTTSEQYF. The CDR3 DNA reads as TGTGCCAGCAGTCCCGGGCCCCCAGGGACTACTAGCGAGCAGTACTTC.

This clonotype was found a few times. This chain uses TRBV15 with TRBJ2-3, with D unresolved. This CDR3 is built from 16 residues. Looked up from germline, CDR1 is LNHNV and CDR2 is YYDKDF (reference sequence). Trimming removed 0 bases from V and 2 bases from J, with 12 bases in between. The CDR3 region has the DNA TGTGCCACCAGCAGAGACGGGCGCCCCGTCACAGATACGCAGTATTTT. It translates to CATSRDGRPVTDTQYF.

V gene TRBV2 combines with J gene TRBJ2-1; D is perhaps TRBD1 (6 bases). The V and J ends lost 10 bases and 7 bases respectively, with 20 bases between them. The V gene's germline CDR1 is SNHLY and CDR2 FYNNEI. The length of the CDR3 is 14 residues. The CDR3 DNA is TGTGCCACCAGACAGGCCAACCTTCCTAATGAGCAGTTCTTC. It specifies CATRQANLPNEQFF.

This clonotype was counted only a few times. V is TRBV7-3 and J is TRBJ2-3, with D perhaps TRBD2 (6 bases). Deletions cut 2 bases from V and 4 bases from J, with 10 bases between. This CDR3 has 14 amino acids. CDR1 and CDR2 (germline): SGHTA, FQGTGA. The CDR3 coding sequence is TGTGCCAGCAGCTTACCGGGAGTACCAGATACGCAGTATTTT. This encodes CASSLPGVPDTQYF.